This T cell receptor beta chain is drawn from a study of graft-versus-host responses after intestinal transplantation (dated by TCRdb to about 2021). Regarding the study in general: The transplants that recipients received were multivisceral, liver-intestinal, or isolated intestinal. Samples from three later patients were sequenced in-house on an Illumina MiSeq with MiXCR processing rather than by the commercial service. Anti-thymocyte globulin induction was given to all recipients, followed by maintenance tacrolimus and steroids for around three years. A peak of at least 4% donor T cells among recipient peripheral blood mononuclear cells was the definition used for donor T cell macrochimerism. Alloreactive clones were identified by sequencing pre-transplant mixed lymphocyte reaction products and comparing them with unstimulated pre-transplant donor and recipient T cells. The cohort enrolled 24 intestinal transplant recipients, one of whom was a retransplant, and a few patients without pretransplant specimens were excluded. After intestinal transplantation, graft-versus-host and host-versus-graft alloreactive T cell clones were followed in the graft, circulation and bone marrow using bulk TCR-beta CDR3 sequencing. The paper as a whole reports these results and caveats: Peak levels of circulating GvH clones were associated with declines in HvG clones early after transplant. Patients with donor T cell macrochimerism had high GvH to HvG T cell clonal ratios in their allografts. GvH clones were detected in recipient bone marrow, and some appeared earlier in ileal mucosa or blood, consistent with an intestinal mucosal origin. The relatively low number and heterogeneity of intestinal transplant patients limited the conclusions.

The method was the immunoSEQ multiplex PCR assay. For most patients, genomic DNA was isolated with the Qiagen DNeasy Blood and Tissue Kit and shipped frozen to Adaptive Biotechnologies for TCR sequencing. High-throughput TCR-beta CDR3 sequencing of genomic DNA from most patients was performed by Adaptive Biotechnologies. Concerning the study's data processing: Adaptive's ImmunoSEQ software was the source of the TCR sequencing data for roughly 19 patients, while a few other patients were processed with MiXCR and VDJtools. CD4 versus CD8 sorting errors were corrected by removing sequences found in both subsets at a frequency ratio below 5:1. CDR3 nucleotide sequences shared between donor and recipient were removed because their origin could not be assigned. At least 2-fold expansion over unstimulated cells and a minimum CFSE-low frequency of 0.002% (template counts) or 0.001% (read counts) were required for clones to be classified as alloreactive. A clone was considered mappable if detected in the sequenced pre-transplant spleen, lymph node, or MLR CFSE-low populations of the donor or recipient. The cumulative frequency of alloreactive clones was calculated as a percentage of all sequences, weighted by copy number. Held by TCRdb, this immuneACCESS table contains in-frame sequences only and omits some clones. Under half of the omission traces to an unresolved V gene where checked; the cause of the rest is unknown. V and J calls plus clone size are reproduced from that table; the DNA served to infer D and trimming. This sample holds about 97,000 clones; 92% were observed only once. The ten biggest clones cover 0.069% of the sample.

As regards this clone: Its recognized antigen is unknown. Base qualities are not at hand, and no much larger clone is one base apart.

The germline V gene provides CDR1 SGDLS and CDR2 YYNGEE. V lost 3 bases and J lost 0 bases, and the count of bases not matched to a germline gene is 8. Taken from cysteine to phenylalanine, the CDR3 has 16 residues. The retained sequence is limited to the CDR3, 48 bases, with the frame set at the first base. Read against the paper, the sample's time point label means: cells obtained before transplantation from donor or recipient. CD3+CD4+ and CD3+CD8+ populations were FACS-sorted from unstimulated pre-transplant donor and recipient cells taken from spleen or lymph nodes. The rearrangement joined TRBV9 to TRBJ2-7; 8 nucleotides in the junction match TRBD2. The origin of this receptor is a human donor who was the organ donor for an intestinal transplant. This specimen consisted of unstimulated CD8+ T cells sorted from spleen or lymph node cells, obtained before transplant. The CDR3 has the sequence CASSAGGGAFSYEQYF. The DNA sequence is as follows: TGTGCCAGCAGCGCGGGGGGGGGAGCATTCTCCTACGAGCAGTACTTC.